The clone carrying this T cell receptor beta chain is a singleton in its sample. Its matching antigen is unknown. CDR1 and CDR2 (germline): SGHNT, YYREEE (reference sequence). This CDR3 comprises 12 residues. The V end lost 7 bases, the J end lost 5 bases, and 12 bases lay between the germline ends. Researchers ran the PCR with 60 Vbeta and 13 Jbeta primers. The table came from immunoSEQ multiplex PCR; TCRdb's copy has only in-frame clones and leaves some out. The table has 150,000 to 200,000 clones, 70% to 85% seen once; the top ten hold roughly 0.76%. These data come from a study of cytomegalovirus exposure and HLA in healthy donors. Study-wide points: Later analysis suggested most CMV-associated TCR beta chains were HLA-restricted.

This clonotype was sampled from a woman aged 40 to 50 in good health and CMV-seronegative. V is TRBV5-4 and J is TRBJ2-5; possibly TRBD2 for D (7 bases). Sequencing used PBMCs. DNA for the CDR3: TGTGCCAGCCGGGGGGCGGGTGAGACCCAGTACTTC. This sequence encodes CASRGAGETQYF.